This T cell receptor (beta chain) was documented in a study of graft-versus-host responses after intestinal transplantation. Looking at the study overall: Multivisceral, liver-intestinal, or isolated intestinal transplants were performed in recipients. The whole recipient group had anti-thymocyte globulin induction followed by tacrolimus and steroids for around 3 years.

CDR3 length equals 16 residues. V was cut by 1 base and J by 7 bases, with 20 bases left in between. Germline V gene sequence: CDR1 SEHNR, CDR2 FQNEAQ (reference sequence). As to this clone: The antigen is not known.

General study points: Declines in HvG clones occurring early post-transplant were associated with peak circulating GvH clone levels. Detection of GvH clones occurred in recipient marrow, and some had their first appearance in ileum or blood.

TCRdb's table, derived via immunoSEQ multiplex PCR, lists solely in-frame clones and lacks some. The data show tens of thousands of clones, 91% seen once. The sequences come from unstimulated CD4+ T cells sorted from spleen or lymph node cells, collected before intestinal transplant. The clonotype was recovered from a human donor who received an intestinal transplant. The rearrangement links TRBV7-9 to TRBJ2-7, with D perhaps TRBD2 (7 bases). The CDR3 is CASSLGGGGQLREQYF. DNA for the CDR3: TGTGCCAGCAGCTTAGGGGGAGGGGGTCAGTTACGAGAGCAGTACTTC.